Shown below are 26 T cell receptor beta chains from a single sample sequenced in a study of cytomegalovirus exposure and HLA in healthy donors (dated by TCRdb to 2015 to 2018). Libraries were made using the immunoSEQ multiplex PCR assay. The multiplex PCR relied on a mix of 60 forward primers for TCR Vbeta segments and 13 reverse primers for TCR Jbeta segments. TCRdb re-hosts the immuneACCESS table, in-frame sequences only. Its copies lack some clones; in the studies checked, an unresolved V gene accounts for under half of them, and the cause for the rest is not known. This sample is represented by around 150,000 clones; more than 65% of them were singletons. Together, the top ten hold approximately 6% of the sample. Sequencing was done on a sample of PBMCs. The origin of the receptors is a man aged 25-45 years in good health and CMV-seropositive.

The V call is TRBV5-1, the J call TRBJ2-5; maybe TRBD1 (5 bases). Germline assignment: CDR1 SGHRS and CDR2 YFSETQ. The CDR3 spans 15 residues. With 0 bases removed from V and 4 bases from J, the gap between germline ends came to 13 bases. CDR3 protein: CASSLGIQGPETQYF. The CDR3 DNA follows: TGCGCCAGCAGCTTGGGTATCCAGGGCCCAGAGACCCAGTACTTC.

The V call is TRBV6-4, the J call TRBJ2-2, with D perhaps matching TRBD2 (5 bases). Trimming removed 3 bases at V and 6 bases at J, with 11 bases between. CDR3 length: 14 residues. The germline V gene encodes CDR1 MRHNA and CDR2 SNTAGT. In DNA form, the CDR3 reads TGTGCCAGCAGTGAACGGGAACTGGCCGGGGAGCTGTTTTTT. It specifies CASSERELAGELFF.

CDR3 sequence reads: CASGLVGGLSYEQYF. For the CDR3, the DNA is TGTGCTAGTGGTTTGGTCGGTGGACTCTCCTACGAGCAGTACTTC. The J gene is TRBJ2-7, the V gene TRBV12-5; D perhaps matches TRBD2 (5 bases). This CDR3 is built from 15 residues. The V gene's germline CDR1 is LGHNT and CDR2 FRNRAP. V shed 0 bases and J shed 0 bases, with 9 bases lying between them.

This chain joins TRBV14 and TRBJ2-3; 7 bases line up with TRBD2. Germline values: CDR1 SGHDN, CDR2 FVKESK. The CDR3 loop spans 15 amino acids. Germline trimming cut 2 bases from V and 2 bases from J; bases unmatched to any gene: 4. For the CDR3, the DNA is TGTGCCAGCAGCCAAAGGACTAGTCCCACAGATACGCAGTATTTT. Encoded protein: CASSQRTSPTDTQYF.

In DNA form, the CDR3 reads TGTGCCAGCAGTCCCCCGCGTCGGGGGACCACAGATACGCAGTATTTT. Its translation is CASSPPRRGTTDTQYF. The V gene is TRBV27, the J gene TRBJ2-3, with D perhaps matching TRBD2 (6 bases). Trimming removed 5 bases from V and 2 bases from J, with 17 bases in between. The CDR3 is 16 amino acids. Germline V gene data show CDR1 as MNHEY and CDR2 as SMNVEV (reference sequence).

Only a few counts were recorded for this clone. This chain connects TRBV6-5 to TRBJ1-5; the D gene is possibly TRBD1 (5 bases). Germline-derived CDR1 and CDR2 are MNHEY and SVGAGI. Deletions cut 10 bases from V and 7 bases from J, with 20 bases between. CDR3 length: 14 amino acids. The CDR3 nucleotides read TGTGCCACCTCCTCAAGGGGAATGTGGCAGCCCCAGCATTTT. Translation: CATSSRGMWQPQHF.

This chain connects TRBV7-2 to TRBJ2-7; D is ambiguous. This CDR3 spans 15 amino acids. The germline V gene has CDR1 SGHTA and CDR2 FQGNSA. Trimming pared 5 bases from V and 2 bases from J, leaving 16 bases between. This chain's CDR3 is CASSVTARLTYEQYF. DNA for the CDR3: TGTGCCAGCAGCGTCACAGCCAGGCTTACCTACGAGCAGTACTTC.

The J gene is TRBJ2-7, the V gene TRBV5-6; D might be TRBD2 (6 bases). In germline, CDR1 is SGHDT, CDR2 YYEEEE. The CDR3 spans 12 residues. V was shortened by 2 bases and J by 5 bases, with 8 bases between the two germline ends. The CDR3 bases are TGTGCCAGCAGCTTCACGGGGGACGAGCAGTACTTC. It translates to CASSFTGDEQYF.

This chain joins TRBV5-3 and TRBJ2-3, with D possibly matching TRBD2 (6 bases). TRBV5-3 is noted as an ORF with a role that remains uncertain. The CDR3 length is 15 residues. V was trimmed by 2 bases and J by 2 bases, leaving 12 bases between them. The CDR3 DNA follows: TGTGCCAGAAGCTTAAGGGACTCTAACACAGATACGCAGTATTTT. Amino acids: CARSLRDSNTDTQYF.

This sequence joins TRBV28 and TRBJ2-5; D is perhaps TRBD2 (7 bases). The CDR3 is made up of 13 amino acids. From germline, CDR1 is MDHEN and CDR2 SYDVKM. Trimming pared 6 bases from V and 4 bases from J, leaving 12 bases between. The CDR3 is CASSSGGLETQYF. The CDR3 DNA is TGTGCCAGCAGCTCCGGGGGGCTAGAGACCCAGTACTTC.

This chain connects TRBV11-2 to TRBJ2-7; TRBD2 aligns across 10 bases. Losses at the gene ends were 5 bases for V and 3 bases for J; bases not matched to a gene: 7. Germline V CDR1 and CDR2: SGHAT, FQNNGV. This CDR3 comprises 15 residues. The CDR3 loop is CASSAVAGGNYEQYF. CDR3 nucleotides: TGTGCCAGCAGCGCAGTAGCGGGGGGAAACTACGAGCAGTACTTC. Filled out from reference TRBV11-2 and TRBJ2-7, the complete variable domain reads EAGVAQSPRYKIIEKRQSVAFWCNPISGHATLYWYQQILGQGPKLLIQFQNNGVVDDSQLPKDRFSAERLKGVDSTLKIQPAKLEDSAVYLCASSAVAGGNYEQYFGPGTRLTVT.

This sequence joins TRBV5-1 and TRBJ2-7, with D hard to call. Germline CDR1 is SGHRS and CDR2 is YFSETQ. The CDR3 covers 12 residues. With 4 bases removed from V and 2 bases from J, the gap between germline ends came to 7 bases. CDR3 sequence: CASSPDTYEQYF. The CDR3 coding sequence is TGCGCCAGCAGCCCCGACACCTACGAGCAGTACTTC. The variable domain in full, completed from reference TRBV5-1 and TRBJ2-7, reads KAGVTQTPRYLIKTRGQQVTLSCSPISGHRSVSWYQQTPGQGLQFLFEYFSETQRNKGNFPGRFSGRQFSNSRSEMNVSTLELGDSALYLCASSPDTYEQYFGPGTRLTVT.

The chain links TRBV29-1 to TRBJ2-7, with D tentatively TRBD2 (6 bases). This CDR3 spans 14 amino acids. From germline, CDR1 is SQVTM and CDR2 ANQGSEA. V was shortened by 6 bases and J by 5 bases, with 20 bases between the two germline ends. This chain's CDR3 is CSVGRAGSSHEQYF. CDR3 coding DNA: TGCAGCGTCGGGCGGGCGGGGTCCAGCCACGAGCAGTACTTC.

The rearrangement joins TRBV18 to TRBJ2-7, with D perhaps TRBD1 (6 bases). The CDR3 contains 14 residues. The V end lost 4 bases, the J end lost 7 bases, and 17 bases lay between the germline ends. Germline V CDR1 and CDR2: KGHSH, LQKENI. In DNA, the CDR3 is TGTGCCAGCTCACGACCCCCACAGGGCCAGGAGCAGTACTTC. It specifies CASSRPPQGQEQYF.

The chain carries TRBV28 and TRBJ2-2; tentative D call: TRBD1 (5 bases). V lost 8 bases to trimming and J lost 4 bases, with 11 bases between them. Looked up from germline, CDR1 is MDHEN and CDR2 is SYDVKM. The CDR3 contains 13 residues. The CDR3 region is CASFKGRTGELFF. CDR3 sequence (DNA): TGTGCCAGCTTCAAGGGGCGCACCGGGGAGCTGTTTTTT.

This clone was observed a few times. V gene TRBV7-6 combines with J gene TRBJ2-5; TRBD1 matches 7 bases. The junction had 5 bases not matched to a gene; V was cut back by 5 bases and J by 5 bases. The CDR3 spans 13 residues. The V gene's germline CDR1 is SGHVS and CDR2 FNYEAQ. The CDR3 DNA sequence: TGTGCCAGCAGCAGGGGACAGACGGAGACCCAGTACTTC. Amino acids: CASSRGQTETQYF.

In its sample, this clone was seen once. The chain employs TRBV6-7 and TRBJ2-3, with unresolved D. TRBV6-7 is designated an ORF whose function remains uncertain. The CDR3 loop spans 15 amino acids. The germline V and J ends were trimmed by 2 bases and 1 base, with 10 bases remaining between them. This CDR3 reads CASSYQEACTDTQYF. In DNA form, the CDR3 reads TGTGCCAGCAGTTACCAGGAAGCTTGCACAGATACGCAGTATTTT.

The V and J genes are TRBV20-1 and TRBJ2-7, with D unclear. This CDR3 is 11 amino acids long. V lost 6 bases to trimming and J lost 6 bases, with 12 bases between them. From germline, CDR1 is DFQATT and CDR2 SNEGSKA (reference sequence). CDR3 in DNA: TGCAGTGCCAGATTAGCCTCCGAGCAGTACTTC. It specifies CSARLASEQYF.

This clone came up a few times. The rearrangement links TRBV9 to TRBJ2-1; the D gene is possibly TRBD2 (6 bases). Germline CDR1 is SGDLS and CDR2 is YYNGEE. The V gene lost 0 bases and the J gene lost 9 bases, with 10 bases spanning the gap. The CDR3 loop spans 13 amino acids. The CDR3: CASSVGDGGEQFF. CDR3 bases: TGTGCCAGCAGCGTAGGGGACGGGGGTGAGCAGTTCTTC. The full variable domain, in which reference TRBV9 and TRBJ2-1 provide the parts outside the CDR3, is DSGVTQTPKHLITATGQRVTLRCSPRSGDLSVYWYQQSLDQGLQFLIQYYNGEERAKGNILERFSAQQFPDLHSELNLSSLELGDSALYFCASSVGDGGEQFFGPGTRLTVL.

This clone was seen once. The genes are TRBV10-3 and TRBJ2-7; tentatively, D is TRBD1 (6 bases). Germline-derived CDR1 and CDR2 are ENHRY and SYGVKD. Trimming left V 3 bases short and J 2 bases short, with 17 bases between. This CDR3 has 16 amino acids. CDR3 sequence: CAISDFLGGGPYEQYF. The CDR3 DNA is TGTGCCATCAGTGATTTTTTAGGGGGTGGGCCCTACGAGCAGTACTTC.

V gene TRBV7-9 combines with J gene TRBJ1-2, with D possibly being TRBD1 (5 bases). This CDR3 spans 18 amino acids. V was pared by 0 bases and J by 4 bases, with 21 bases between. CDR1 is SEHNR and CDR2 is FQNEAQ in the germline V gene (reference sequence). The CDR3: CASSLAFLGQGHGYGYTF. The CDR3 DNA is TGTGCCAGCAGCTTAGCTTTCCTCGGGCAGGGTCATGGCTATGGCTACACCTTC. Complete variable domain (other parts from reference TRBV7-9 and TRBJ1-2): DTGVSQNPRHKITKRGQNVTFRCDPISEHNRLYWYRQTLGQGPEFLTYFQNEAQLEKSRLLSDRFSAERPKGSFSTLEIQRTEQGDSAMYLCASSLAFLGQGHGYGYTFGSGTRLTVV.

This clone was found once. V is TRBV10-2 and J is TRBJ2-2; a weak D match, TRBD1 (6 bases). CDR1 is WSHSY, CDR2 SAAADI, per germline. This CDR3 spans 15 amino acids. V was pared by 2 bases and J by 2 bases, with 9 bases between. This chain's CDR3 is CASSELTGNTGELFF. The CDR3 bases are TGCGCCAGCAGTGAGCTGACAGGCAACACCGGGGAGCTGTTTTTT.

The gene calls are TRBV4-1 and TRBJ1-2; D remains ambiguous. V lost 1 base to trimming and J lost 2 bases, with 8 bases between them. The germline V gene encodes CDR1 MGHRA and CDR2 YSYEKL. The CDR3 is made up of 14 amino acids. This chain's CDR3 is CASSQVPRNYGYTF. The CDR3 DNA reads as TGCGCCAGCAGCCAAGTACCGCGGAACTATGGCTACACCTTC.

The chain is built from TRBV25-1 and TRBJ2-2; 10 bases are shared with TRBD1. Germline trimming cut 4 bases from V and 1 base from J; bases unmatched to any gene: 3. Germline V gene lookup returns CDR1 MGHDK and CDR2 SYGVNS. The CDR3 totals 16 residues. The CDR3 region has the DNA TGTGCCAGCAGTGGGTGGGACAGGGGGAACACCGGGGAGCTGTTTTTT. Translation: CASSGWDRGNTGELFF.

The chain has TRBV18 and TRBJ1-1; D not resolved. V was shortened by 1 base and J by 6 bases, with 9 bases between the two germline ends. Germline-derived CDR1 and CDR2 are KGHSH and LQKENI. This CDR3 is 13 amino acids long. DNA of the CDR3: TGTGCCAGCTCACCACTCGCGAGCGCTGAAGCTTTCTTT. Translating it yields CASSPLASAEAFF. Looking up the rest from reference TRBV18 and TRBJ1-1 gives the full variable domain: NAGVMQNPRHLVRRRGQEARLRCSPMKGHSHVYWYRQLPEEGLKFMVYLQKENIIDESGMPKERFSAEFPKEGPSILRIQQVVRGDSAAYFCASSPLASAEAFFGQGTRLTVV.

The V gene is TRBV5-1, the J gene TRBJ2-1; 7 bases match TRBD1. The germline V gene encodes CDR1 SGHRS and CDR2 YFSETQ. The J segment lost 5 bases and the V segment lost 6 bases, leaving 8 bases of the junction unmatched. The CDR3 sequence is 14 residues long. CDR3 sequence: CASKGAILNNEQFF. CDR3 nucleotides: TGCGCCAGCAAGGGGGCGATACTTAACAATGAGCAGTTCTTC.